Given below is one T cell receptor (beta chain) in context. Its specificity is unknown. The data stem from a study of regulatory T cells in long-lasting Graves disease. Overall study findings and caveats: Patients with persistent disease showed a bias toward TRBV28, TRBJ1-2 and TRBJ2-5.

V was pared by 4 bases and J by 7 bases, with 9 bases of the junction left unmatched. The germline gives CDR1 SQVTM, CDR2 ANQGSEA. The CDR3 is 14 amino acids. Time point denoted: newly diagnosed GD, antithyroid drugs for less than 3 months. TCR sequences were obtained from RNA taken from PBMCs. Sequencing libraries for TCR beta were prepared with iRepertoire HTBI primers and Arm-PCR of CDR3 regions. TCRdb called the multiplex PCR reads again in MiXCR, with one record for every CDR3 protein. In the table there are 420,000 or so distinct CDR3 sequences, roughly 15% of which are singletons. The sample also formed part of further work on T cells in Graves' hyperthyroidism and ophthalmopathy. That work contributes: Stable Graves' hyperthyroidism denoted no ophthalmopathy progression over 18 months. Patients having uncontrolled infection, another autoimmune disease, pregnancy or lactation were not included. The HTBI primer set was used in a first-round RT-PCR of the TCR CDR3.

The sample consisted of peripheral blood mononuclear cells (PBMCs), taken at new diagnosis, from a patient treated with antithyroid drugs. The TCR was taken from a woman between 18 and 30 years old with Graves disease. The gene calls are TRBV29-1 and TRBJ1-5; 8 positions match TRBD1. The CDR3 region is CSVAIRGQGQPQHF. DNA for the CDR3: TGCAGCGTTGCTATCAGGGGGCAGGGGCAGCCCCAGCATTTT.